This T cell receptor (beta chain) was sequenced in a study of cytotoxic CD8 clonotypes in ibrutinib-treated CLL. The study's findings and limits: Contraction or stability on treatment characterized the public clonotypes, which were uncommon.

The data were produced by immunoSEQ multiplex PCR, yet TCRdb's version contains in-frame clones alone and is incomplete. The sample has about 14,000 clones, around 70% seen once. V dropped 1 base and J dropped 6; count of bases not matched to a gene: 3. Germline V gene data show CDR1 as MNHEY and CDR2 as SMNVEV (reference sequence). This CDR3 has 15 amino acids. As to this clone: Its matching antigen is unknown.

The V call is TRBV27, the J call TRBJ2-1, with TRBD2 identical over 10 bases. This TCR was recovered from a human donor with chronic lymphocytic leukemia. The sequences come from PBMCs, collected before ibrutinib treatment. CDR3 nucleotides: TGTGCCAGCAGTTTATGGCCTAGCGGGGGCAATGAGCAGTTCTTC. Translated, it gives CASSLWPSGGNEQFF.